Shown below are 25 T cell receptor beta chains from a single sample sequenced in a study of sequential checkpoint blockade in melanoma. The protocol was immunoSEQ multiplex PCR, while the TCRdb copy is restricted to in-frame clones and leaves out a portion. The sample has 7,000 to 9,500 clones; approximately 60% are singletons. Treatment described: randomized to nivolumab then ipilimumab (arm A) or the reverse (arm B). The sample consisted of CD8+ T cells sorted from blood (inferred from file names), taken from a patient given nivolumab and ipilimumab in sequence. Receptors originate from a human donor with melanoma.

The V and J genes are TRBV9 and TRBJ2-7; 9 nucleotides agree with TRBD1. This CDR3 is 16 amino acids long. J gave up 7 bases and V 4 bases, and 15 bases lay outside the gene matches. In germline, CDR1 is SGDLS, CDR2 YYNGEE. As DNA, the CDR3 is TGTGCCAGCAGCCTGGGGGGGACAGGGCGGCTCGGGGAGCAGTACTTC. Protein product: CASSLGGTGRLGEQYF.

V gene TRBV29-1 combines with J gene TRBJ1-1; tentative D call: TRBD1 (5 bases). Germline V gene lookup returns CDR1 SQVTM and CDR2 ANQGSEA. This CDR3 has 15 residues. Trimming removed 2 bases at V and 0 bases at J, with 13 bases between. CDR3 DNA sequence: TGCAGCGTTGAATCTTACGGGGGATTGAACACTGAAGCTTTCTTT. It yields the protein CSVESYGGLNTEAFF.

In this sample, this clone turned up a few times. The genes are TRBV5-4 and TRBJ1-1; possibly TRBD1 for D (5 bases). The CDR3 is made up of 11 amino acids. Trimming left V 2 bases short and J 8 bases short, with 7 bases between. The germline V gene encodes CDR1 SGHNT and CDR2 YYREEE (reference sequence). CDR3 in amino acids: CASSFGQEAFF. DNA of the CDR3: TGTGCCAGCAGCTTTGGACAAGAAGCTTTCTTT. Variable domain in full (rest from reference TRBV5-4 and TRBJ1-1): ETGVTQSPTHLIKTRGQQVTLRCSSQSGHNTVSWYQQALGQGPQFIFQYYREEENGRGNFPPRFSGLQFPNYSSELNVNALELDDSALYLCASSFGQEAFFGQGTRLTVV.

V gene TRBV19 combines with J gene TRBJ1-1; TRBD1 might be the D (5 bases). Trimming left V 1 base short and J 1 base short, with 10 bases between. This CDR3 has 15 amino acids. The germline CDR1 and CDR2 sequences are LNHDA and SQIVND (reference sequence). CDR3 sequence reads: CASSIGDSPNTEAFF. As DNA, the CDR3 is TGTGCCAGTAGTATAGGAGACAGCCCGAACACTGAAGCTTTCTTT.

The gene calls are TRBV27 and TRBJ2-7, with TRBD2 matching 8 bases. The CDR3 spans 15 residues. V shed 5 bases and J 5 bases; nucleotides not matched to a gene: 11. Per germline, CDR1 MNHEY and CDR2 SMNVEV (reference sequence). The CDR3 spells CASSPLAEALHEQYF. The CDR3 coding sequence is TGTGCCAGCAGTCCACTAGCGGAGGCGCTCCACGAGCAGTACTTC.

The chain uses TRBV2 and TRBJ2-7; D might be TRBD2 (5 bases). V was shortened by 3 bases and J by 6 bases, with 12 bases between the two germline ends. CDR3 length: 13 amino acids. Germline loops: CDR1 SNHLY, CDR2 FYNNEI. CDR3 protein: CASSDYSAVEQYF. DNA of the CDR3: TGTGCCAGCAGTGATTATTCAGCGGTCGAGCAGTACTTC.

The chain joins TRBV5-1 to TRBJ2-7; 7 positions match TRBD2. CDR1 and CDR2 from the germline V gene are SGHRS and YFSETQ. J lost 0 bases, V lost 1 base, and 7 bases had no gene match. This CDR3 contains 16 residues. The CDR3 nucleotides are TGCGCCAGCAGCTTGTCTAGCGGTCTCAGCTCCTACGAGCAGTACTTC. Translated, it gives CASSLSSGLSSYEQYF. Full variable domain (remainder filled in from reference TRBV5-1 and TRBJ2-7): KAGVTQTPRYLIKTRGQQVTLSCSPISGHRSVSWYQQTPGQGLQFLFEYFSETQRNKGNFPGRFSGRQFSNSRSEMNVSTLELGDSALYLCASSLSSGLSSYEQYFGPGTRLTVT.

The gene calls are TRBV30 and TRBJ2-7; 9 nucleotides line up with TRBD2. This CDR3 is 14 amino acids long. Trimming at V came to 1 base and at J to 5 bases, leaving 6 bases not matched to a gene. The germline V gene encodes CDR1 GTSNPN and CDR2 SVGIG (reference sequence). The DNA for the CDR3 is TGTGCCTGGAGTGAGCTAGCGGGGCGAGACGAGCAGTACTTC. Residues: CAWSELAGRDEQYF.

This clone was recorded a few times. This rearrangement joins TRBV7-6 to TRBJ2-3, with 13 bases aligning to TRBD2. Germline V gene sequence: CDR1 SGHVS, CDR2 FNYEAQ. The CDR3 spans 17 residues. The V gene end was trimmed by 3 bases and the J gene end by 6 bases; junction bases not matched to a gene: 9. Here the CDR3 reads CASSFLTSGRAGDTQYF. Written as DNA, the CDR3 is TGTGCCAGCAGCTTTCTTACTAGCGGGAGGGCCGGGGATACGCAGTATTTT. Full variable domain (outside the CDR3, taken from reference TRBV7-6 and TRBJ2-3): GAGVSQSPRYKVTKRGQDVALRCDPISGHVSLYWYRQALGQGPEFLTYFNYEAQQDKSGLPNDRFSAERPEGSISTLTIQRTEQRDSAMYRCASSFLTSGRAGDTQYFGPGTRLTVL.

This clone was seen more than once but under ten times. The J gene is TRBJ2-7, the V gene TRBV7-9; no reliable D call. CDR1 and CDR2 (germline): SEHNR, FQNEAQ (reference sequence). The ends were cut back, 2 bases at V and 4 bases at J, with 6 bases in the middle. This CDR3 has 12 amino acids. CDR3 sequence (DNA): TGTGCCAGCAGCTTAAACAGTTACGAGCAGTACTTC. Translated, it gives CASSLNSYEQYF.

This chain links TRBV9 with TRBJ1-1, with a tentative D call TRBD1 (5 bases). The germline gives CDR1 SGDLS, CDR2 YYNGEE. V dropped 4 bases and J dropped 0 bases, with 10 bases sitting between them. The CDR3 sequence is 14 residues long. CDR3: CASSRGHLNTEAFF. DNA of the CDR3: TGTGCCAGCAGCCGCGGACACTTGAACACTGAAGCTTTCTTT.

The rearrangement uses TRBV28 and TRBJ2-3; D call uncertain. This CDR3 contains 14 residues. Germline V CDR1 and CDR2: MDHEN, SYDVKM. Trimming pared 3 bases from V and 1 base from J, leaving 8 bases between. This chain's CDR3 is CASSFLSGTDTQYF. The CDR3 nucleotides read TGTGCCAGCAGTTTTCTCAGCGGCACAGATACGCAGTATTTT.

The rearrangement links TRBV30 to TRBJ2-7, with D unresolved. Trimming removed 1 base from V and 5 bases from J, with 9 bases in between. CDR3 size: 12 residues. The V gene's germline CDR1 is GTSNPN and CDR2 SVGIG (reference sequence). CDR3 nucleotide sequence: TGTGCCTGGAGTGGCGTGTCCCACGAGCAGTACTTC. This translates into CAWSGVSHEQYF.

The chain has TRBV18 and TRBJ2-7; D remains unclear. In germline, CDR1 is KGHSH, CDR2 LQKENI. The CDR3 consists of 13 residues. Trimming took 4 bases from V and 7 from J, leaving 14 bases between them. CDR3 bases: TGTGCCAGCTCACTTAATTCCCTCCGGGAGCAGTACTTC. Translating gives CASSLNSLREQYF.

The chain combines TRBV19 with TRBJ2-7; 7 bases line up with TRBD2. Germline V gene sequence: CDR1 LNHDA, CDR2 SQIVND (reference sequence). The trim removed 3 bases at V and 5 bases at J, leaving 7 bases unmatched. CDR3 length equals 14 residues. CDR3 amino acids: CASSIRLARDEQYF. The DNA of the CDR3 is TGTGCCAGTAGTATCCGACTAGCTCGCGACGAGCAGTACTTC.

The chain recombines TRBV25-1 with TRBJ2-7, with D unresolved. V lost 1 base, J lost 3 bases, and 4 bases lay in between. Germline-derived CDR1 and CDR2 are MGHDK and SYGVNS. This CDR3 spans 12 amino acids. The CDR3 sequence is CASSESRYEQYF. CDR3 DNA: TGTGCCAGCAGTGAATCCCGCTACGAGCAGTACTTC.

This chain joins TRBV5-4 and TRBJ2-7; a weak D match, TRBD2 (6 bases). The ends were cut back, 4 bases at V and 2 bases at J, with 16 bases in the middle. The CDR3 covers 15 residues. Germline CDR1 is SGHNT and CDR2 is YYREEE (reference sequence). In DNA, the CDR3 is TGTGCCAGCAGCGGGGGGAATTACCCACCCTACGAGCAGTACTTC. This translates into CASSGGNYPPYEQYF. Using reference TRBV5-4 and TRBJ2-7 for the parts outside the CDR3, the full variable domain is ETGVTQSPTHLIKTRGQQVTLRCSSQSGHNTVSWYQQALGQGPQFIFQYYREEENGRGNFPPRFSGLQFPNYSSELNVNALELDDSALYLCASSGGNYPPYEQYFGPGTRLTVT.

This clone was counted only a few times. The rearrangement joins TRBV27 to TRBJ2-7; 7 nucleotides match TRBD1. Germline CDR1 MNHEY, CDR2 SMNVEV (reference sequence). The CDR3 sequence is 13 residues long. Trimming at V came to 5 bases and at J to 2 bases, leaving 3 bases not matched to a gene. In DNA, the CDR3 is TGTGCCAGCAGTCCCGGGACAGCCTACGAGCAGTACTTC. It specifies CASSPGTAYEQYF.

The rearrangement links TRBV7-9 to TRBJ2-7; 7 nucleotides align to TRBD1. Germline-derived CDR1 and CDR2 are SEHNR and FQNEAQ (reference sequence). V shed 4 bases and J 2 bases; nucleotides not matched to a gene: 11. CDR3 length: 16 residues. CDR3 in amino acids: CASSSSKTGKTYEQYF. In DNA, the CDR3 is TGTGCCAGCAGCTCCTCAAAGACAGGGAAAACCTACGAGCAGTACTTC.

The gene calls are TRBV5-8 and TRBJ2-7; 12 bases align to TRBD1. The CDR3 is 14 amino acids. Looked up from germline, CDR1 is SGHTS and CDR2 is YDEGEE. Unmatched junction bases numbered 3, after V lost 3 bases and J lost 5 bases. Written as DNA, the CDR3 is TGTGCCAGCAGCTCCGGGACAGGGGGCGACGAGCAGTACTTC. It is translated as CASSSGTGGDEQYF.

This chain joins TRBV19 and TRBJ2-5, with 10 bases identical to TRBD2. TRBJ2-7 matches the DNA end more closely, so the J call is doubtful. Per the germline V gene, CDR1 is LNHDA and CDR2 is SQIVND (reference sequence). The CDR3 has 16 amino acids. The CDR3 spells CASSIRGSGRLHEQYF. Here the CDR3 DNA reads TGTGCCAGTAGTATTCGGGGTAGCGGGAGGCTCCACGAGCAGTACTTC.

This clone was counted a few times. The chain carries TRBV6-5 and TRBJ1-6, with TRBD1 matching 8 bases. The CDR3 extends over 14 amino acids. Germline V lookup: CDR1 MNHEY, CDR2 SVGAGI. The V and J ends lost 6 bases and 9 bases, in that order; junction bases with no gene match: 7. In DNA, the CDR3 is TGTGCCAGCAGCCCCGACAGGGGAGGTTCACCCCTCCACTTT. This gives the protein CASSPDRGGSPLHF.

This clone has more than one count but fewer than ten. The V gene is TRBV2, the J gene TRBJ2-7; D is possibly TRBD1 (5 bases). The germline gives CDR1 SNHLY, CDR2 FYNNEI. CDR3 length: 12 amino acids. The V end was cut by 3 bases, the J end by 5 bases, with 8 bases between. The CDR3 DNA is TGTGCCAGCAGTGATCAGGGAAACGAGCAGTACTTC. Its protein is CASSDQGNEQYF.

There are a few counts of this clone. V and J are TRBV7-8 and TRBJ2-7; the D is unclear. From germline, CDR1 is SGHVS and CDR2 FQNEAQ. The CDR3 runs 14 residues. Trimming removed 2 bases from V and 4 bases from J, with 12 bases in between. CDR3 sequence reads: CASSLRNMAYEQYF. The CDR3 DNA is TGTGCCAGCAGCTTAAGAAATATGGCTTACGAGCAGTACTTC.

This clone was counted between two and nine times. The chain employs TRBV10-2 and TRBJ2-7, with 11 nucleotides matching TRBD2. The trim removed 0 bases at V and 6 bases at J, leaving 7 bases unmatched. This CDR3 spans 16 amino acids. Germline CDR1 and CDR2: WSHSY and SAAADI. CDR3 amino acids: CASSESLAGGPFEQYF. The CDR3 DNA follows: TGCGCCAGCAGTGAGTCGTTAGCGGGAGGGCCGTTCGAGCAGTACTTC.